Given below is one T cell receptor (beta chain) in context. Germline-derived CDR1 and CDR2 are KGHSH and LQKENI. V trimming: 2 bases; J trimming: 0 bases; junction bases outside the gene matches: 12. This CDR3 is 18 amino acids long. This entry belongs to a study of blood T cell repertoires in COVID-19. Study members were between 18 and 89 years old and lived in some 22 US regions. Authors' methods: The assay estimated nucleated cells by amplifying reference gene primers. This table comes from immunoSEQ multiplex PCR, and its TCRdb copy is limited to in-frame clones, with some not included. V, J and clone size were drawn from that table, and D and trimming were deduced from the DNA. The table lists about 170,000 clones, around four fifths of them singletons, with 4.4% in the top ten.

The sequencing sample was made of PBMCs or T cells enriched from blood (not recorded which). The rearrangement joins TRBV18 to TRBJ1-1, with TRBD1 matching over 7 bases. The clonotype was recovered from a woman aged 50 to 60 who had recovered from COVID-19. The CDR3: CASSPVSLRDSMNTEAFF. The CDR3 DNA reads TGTGCCAGCTCACCAGTCAGTCTTAGGGACAGTATGAACACTGAAGCTTTCTTT.